The clone carrying this T cell receptor beta chain occurred many times. Time point specified: newly diagnosed GD, antithyroid drugs for less than 3 months. After RNA was extracted from PBMCs, the TCR library was made from it. In building TCR beta libraries, iRepertoire HTBI primers were used together with Arm-PCR of CDR3 regions. TCRdb fed the multiplex PCR reads into MiXCR, producing one record per CDR3 protein. The table has fewer than 550,000 distinct CDR3 sequences, roughly a sixth seen once; the top ten hold 25%. The sample is drawn from a study of regulatory T cells in long-lasting Graves disease. The CDR3 is 15 amino acids. V gave up 8 bases and J gave up 0 bases, with 14 bases separating them. Another study also made use of these data, one on T cells in Graves' hyperthyroidism and ophthalmopathy.

This TCR was sampled from a middle-aged woman with Graves disease. Sequenced material: peripheral blood mononuclear cells (PBMCs), taken at new diagnosis, from a patient treated with antithyroid drugs. V usage is TRBV12-3 or TRBV12-4 and J usage is TRBJ2-1; TRBD1 or TRBD2 may be the D gene (5 bases each). This chain's CDR3 is CASDQGPHSYNEQFF. In DNA, the CDR3 is TGTGCCAGCGACCAGGGACCCCACTCCTACAATGAGCAGTTCTTC.